This record concerns one TCR beta chain sequence. No antigen is known for it. Germline CDR1 SGHAT, CDR2 FQNNGV. The ends lost 5 bases at V and 2 bases at J; junction bases unmatched: 3. This CDR3 has 14 residues. The PCR primers covered 54 TRBV and 13 TRBJ segments. Data came from immunoSEQ multiplex PCR; TCRdb stores just in-frame clones and leaves some out. This table has approximately 100,000 clones, approximately 89% appearing once. This entry comes from a study of T cell repertoires and HLA-DP antigens. On the study more broadly: Two male donors and one female donor spanned ages 18-to-29 through 60-to-69. Average DNA input: roughly 200 ng for CD137+CD4+ sorts, approximately 1,100 ng pre-culture.

Findings and limits, study-wide: Total CD4+ responders were stimulated by HeLa antigen-presenting cells.

This TCR came from a man between 50 and 59 years old in good health and CMV-seronegative. The rearrangement uses TRBV11-2 and TRBJ2-5; 9 nucleotides align to TRBD1. Sequencing was done on a sample of CD4+ T cells from PBMCs. This CDR3 reads CASSPDRGQETQYF. The CDR3 DNA follows: TGTGCCAGCAGCCCAGACAGGGGGCAAGAGACCCAGTACTTC.